This TCR beta chain was observed in a study of radiation and T cells in renal cell carcinoma. Across the whole study: Nephrectomy followed 15 Gy stereotactic body radiation by 4 weeks. Study-wide results and caveats: Without pretreatment biopsies, baseline tumor clonotype presence was undetermined.

As to time point: baseline pretreatment blood. The treatment: 15 Gy SBRT to primary tumor, nephrectomy 4 weeks later. The tumor was a clear cell renal cell carcinoma. Details on this clone: Its antigen remains unknown.

CDR1 and CDR2 (germline): SEHNR, FQNEAQ (reference sequence). This CDR3 spans 15 amino acids. The V and J ends lost 5 bases and 5 bases respectively, with 18 bases between them. This table comes from immunoSEQ multiplex PCR, and its TCRdb copy is limited to in-frame clones, with some not included. Among 110,000 to 150,000 clones listed, approximately 91% were seen once. J is TRBJ2-5 and V is TRBV7-9; TRBD1 is a possible D gene (5 bases). The sample in question was blood, obtained from a patient whose treatment included radiotherapy and nephrectomy. The TCR comes from a woman aged 50 to 60 with renal cell carcinoma. CDR3 in DNA: TGTGCCAGCAGCACCACACTTAGTGGGGCGGAGACCCAGTACTTC. Its protein product is CASSTTLSGAETQYF.